The 27 T cell receptor beta chains listed next were all sequenced from one sample in a study of beta chain features in type 1 diabetes. The entirety of the isolated RNA underwent reverse transcription, so expressed TCRB transcripts were sequenced. The method was immunoSEQ multiplex PCR; TCRdb's version includes in-frame clones alone and lacks a portion of them. In the table there are under 300,000 clones, around 13% of which are singletons. Their target antigens are unknown. General study points: When Type 1 diabetes patients were examined, their TCRB CDR3s proved moderately but significantly shorter in all four CD4+ subsets.

Sequencing input: naive CD4+ T cells from blood. These TCRs come from a man aged 25 to 40 with type 1 diabetes.

The rearrangement links TRBV15 to TRBJ1-1; D gene ambiguous. Germline CDR1 is LNHNV and CDR2 is YYDKDF (reference sequence). V was clipped by 9 bases and J by 5 bases, with 13 bases between them. The CDR3 spans 12 residues. The CDR3 region is CATGRGRTEAFF. The DNA of the CDR3 is TGTGCCACAGGGCGGGGAAGAACTGAAGCTTTCTTT.

This clone appeared a few times. The chain employs TRBV6-4 and TRBJ2-3; D may be TRBD2 (6 bases). Germline V lookup: CDR1 MRHNA, CDR2 SNTAGT. The CDR3 loop spans 15 amino acids. Trimming took off 7 bases at V and 0 bases at J, with 14 bases between the two ends. In nucleotides, the CDR3 is TGTGCCAGCACCAAGACGGGGGAAAGCACAGATACGCAGTATTTT. It yields the protein CASTKTGESTDTQYF.

This clone was seen once. This rearrangement joins TRBV19 to TRBJ1-1, with 7 bases identical to TRBD1. The CDR3 is 15 residues long. Trimming cost V 7 bases and J 1 base; bases outside gene matches: 9. In germline, CDR1 is LNHDA, CDR2 SQIVND (reference sequence). CDR3 nucleotide sequence: TGTGCCAGTAAGGAGGGGGCATCTCCGAACACTGAAGCTTTCTTT. The encoded protein is CASKEGASPNTEAFF.

The genes are TRBV18 and TRBJ1-2; TRBD1 agrees at 8 bases. The CDR3 runs to 15 residues. J was trimmed by 3 bases and V by 3 bases; bases with no gene match: 6. In germline, CDR1 is KGHSH, CDR2 LQKENI. In DNA form, the CDR3 reads TGTGCCAGCTCACCTATGACAGGGGCATACTATGGCTACACCTTC. It codes for CASSPMTGAYYGYTF.

The genes are TRBV11-3 and TRBJ2-3; TRBD1 matches 7 bases. Germline V lookup: CDR1 SGHNT, CDR2 YENEEA. J was trimmed by 2 bases and V by 3 bases; bases with no gene match: 14. The CDR3 is made up of 18 amino acids. CDR3 sequence reads: CASSFTLRQGQDTDTQYF. DNA for the CDR3: TGTGCCAGCAGCTTTACCTTAAGACAGGGTCAAGACACAGATACGCAGTATTTT.

The genes are TRBV2 and TRBJ2-3; 9 nucleotides line up with TRBD2. With 6 bases clipped from V and 0 bases from J, the junction kept 7 bases outside the gene matches. The germline CDR1 and CDR2 sequences are SNHLY and FYNNEI. This CDR3 is 16 amino acids long. CDR3 loop: CASSPGLAGSTDTQYF. CDR3 nucleotides: TGTGCCAGCAGCCCAGGGCTAGCGGGAAGCACAGATACGCAGTATTTT. The full variable domain, in which reference TRBV2 and TRBJ2-3 provide the parts outside the CDR3, is EPEVTQTPSHQVTQMGQEVILRCVPISNHLYFYWYRQILGQKVEFLVSFYNNEISEKSEIFDDQFSVERPDGSNFTLKIRSTKLEDSAMYFCASSPGLAGSTDTQYFGPGTRLTVL.

The genes are TRBV2 and TRBJ1-4; a possible D gene is TRBD1 (5 bases). The germline V gene encodes CDR1 SNHLY and CDR2 FYNNEI. V gave up 6 bases and J gave up 1 base, with 9 bases separating them. This CDR3 has 14 residues. The DNA for the CDR3 is TGTGCCAGCAGAGTGACAGAAACTAATGAAAAACTGTTTTTT. Translated: CASRVTETNEKLFF.

CDR3 coding DNA: TGTGCCAGCAGCCCCAGGGTCGATAACACTGAAGCTTTCTTT. This gives the protein CASSPRVDNTEAFF. J is TRBJ1-1 and V is TRBV7-9; maybe TRBD1 (5 bases). V lost 5 bases and J lost 2, with 12 bases in between. CDR3 length: 14 residues. CDR1 and CDR2 from the germline V gene are SEHNR and FQNEAQ (reference sequence).

The gene calls are TRBV30 and TRBJ1-2, with 7 bases matching TRBD1. CDR3 length equals 13 residues. The germline V gene encodes CDR1 GTSNPN and CDR2 SVGIG (reference sequence). The trim removed 7 bases at V and 3 bases at J, leaving 8 bases unmatched. The CDR3 loop reads CASDHRGHYGYTF. The CDR3 region has the DNA TGTGCCTCGGACCACAGGGGCCACTATGGCTACACCTTC.

This sequence joins TRBV5-1 and TRBJ2-2; D may be TRBD2 (6 bases). The CDR3 has 16 amino acids. Trimming took 1 base from V and 4 from J, leaving 14 bases between them. CDR1 and CDR2 from the germline V gene are SGHRS and YFSETQ. CDR3 DNA: TGCGCCAGCAGCTTGCGCGGGGCCGACGGCACCGGGGAGCTGTTTTTT. Its translation is CASSLRGADGTGELFF.

J is TRBJ2-7 and V is TRBV29-1; D possibly corresponds to TRBD2 (6 bases). The V gene lost 7 bases and the J gene lost 2 bases, with 15 bases spanning the gap. Per germline, CDR1 SQVTM and CDR2 ANQGSEA. The CDR3 totals 13 residues. CDR3 sequence (DNA): TGCAGCGCTCGACGGGGGAACCCCTACGAGCAGTACTTC. This translates into CSARRGNPYEQYF.

The chain has TRBV29-1 and TRBJ2-1; TRBD2 agrees at 7 bases. From germline, CDR1 is SQVTM and CDR2 ANQGSEA. The CDR3 sequence is 16 residues long. Trimming removed 6 bases from V and 0 bases from J; junction bases left unmatched: 11. CDR3 DNA: TGCAGCGTGGGAGGGCAGGGCCTAAGCTCCTACAATGAGCAGTTCTTC. Translating it yields CSVGGQGLSSYNEQFF.

This chain connects TRBV5-1 to TRBJ2-5; D unresolved. V was pared by 4 bases and J by 2 bases, with 9 bases between. The CDR3 runs to 13 residues. The V gene's germline CDR1 is SGHRS and CDR2 YFSETQ. DNA of the CDR3: TGCGCCAGCAGCATTCTTTCTCAAGAGACCCAGTACTTC. It is translated as CASSILSQETQYF.

This clone was observed a handful of times. The chain joins TRBV9 to TRBJ2-5; D unresolved. Germline V gives CDR1 SGDLS, CDR2 YYNGEE. The CDR3 loop spans 13 amino acids. V was trimmed by 0 bases and J by 0 bases, leaving 3 bases between them. This CDR3 reads CASSVADQETQYF. In nucleotides, the CDR3 is TGTGCCAGCAGCGTAGCGGACCAAGAGACCCAGTACTTC.

The chain has TRBV10-3 and TRBJ1-2; no clear D gene. The CDR3 sequence is 15 residues long. The V gene lost 6 bases and the J gene lost 3 bases, with 17 bases spanning the gap. The V gene's germline CDR1 is ENHRY and CDR2 SYGVKD. This chain's CDR3 is CAIRPMVPLHYGYTF. The CDR3 DNA follows: TGTGCCATCAGGCCCATGGTCCCACTTCACTATGGCTACACCTTC.

The chain carries TRBV6-1 and TRBJ2-1, with 7 nucleotides matching TRBD2. This CDR3 has 15 residues. The V and J ends lost 0 bases and 9 bases, in that order; junction bases with no gene match: 8. CDR1 is MNHNS and CDR2 is SASEGT in the germline V gene. The CDR3 sequence: CASSEARGLVGEQFF. CDR3 nucleotide sequence: TGTGCCAGCAGTGAAGCCCGTGGACTAGTCGGTGAGCAGTTCTTC.

The chain couples TRBV18 to TRBJ1-1; the D is unclear. Germline lookup yields CDR1 KGHSH and CDR2 LQKENI. CDR3 length equals 15 residues. V lost 6 bases and J 3 bases, leaving 17 bases between the germline ends. The CDR3 loop reads CASSGVLEWDTEAFF. The CDR3 coding sequence is TGTGCCAGCTCTGGAGTGTTGGAATGGGACACTGAAGCTTTCTTT. The entire variable domain, with the rest obtained from reference TRBV18 and TRBJ1-1, is as follows: NAGVMQNPRHLVRRRGQEARLRCSPMKGHSHVYWYRQLPEEGLKFMVYLQKENIIDESGMPKERFSAEFPKEGPSILRIQQVVRGDSAAYFCASSGVLEWDTEAFFGQGTRLTVV.

The chain links TRBV6-4 to TRBJ2-2; no clear D. CDR3 length: 12 residues. V was cut by 5 bases and J by 4 bases, with 5 bases left in between. Germline CDR1 and CDR2: MRHNA and SNTAGT. The DNA for the CDR3 is TGTGCCAGCAGTACAGCCACCGGGGAGCTGTTTTTT. This gives the protein CASSTATGELFF.

CDR3 in DNA: TGTGCCAGCTCACCACCGGGACAGGCGACCGGCGAGCAGTACTTC. Its translation is CASSPPGQATGEQYF. The rearrangement links TRBV18 to TRBJ2-7; 8 bases fit TRBD1. From germline, CDR1 is KGHSH and CDR2 LQKENI. There are 15 residues in the CDR3. The V and J ends lost 0 bases and 6 bases, in that order; junction bases with no gene match: 7.

This clone turned up a few times. The DNA for the CDR3 is TGTGCCAGCTCCTTTCAGGGAACAGATACGCAGTATTTT. As protein: CASSFQGTDTQYF. The V call is TRBV18, the J call TRBJ2-3, with D maybe TRBD1 (5 bases). V was clipped by 6 bases and J by 3 bases, with 10 bases between them. Per germline, CDR1 KGHSH and CDR2 LQKENI. The CDR3 totals 13 residues.

The chain couples TRBV30 to TRBJ1-1; D is undetermined. This CDR3 contains 15 residues. CDR1 is GTSNPN and CDR2 is SVGIG in the germline V gene (reference sequence). V gave up 0 bases and J gave up 2 bases, with 13 bases separating them. CDR3 coding DNA: TGTGCCTGGAGTGTACTAAGGCCCCAAAACACTGAAGCTTTCTTT. Translating it yields CAWSVLRPQNTEAFF.

This clone has a handful of counts. The rearrangement uses TRBV30 and TRBJ1-4; 7 bases are a match to TRBD1. The CDR3 is 13 amino acids. Germline V gives CDR1 GTSNPN, CDR2 SVGIG (reference sequence). The V and J ends lost 7 bases and 7 bases, in that order; junction bases with no gene match: 9. Here the CDR3 reads CASKGQPGEKLFF. The CDR3, as DNA: TGTGCCTCCAAGGGACAGCCGGGTGAAAAACTGTTTTTT.

This clone appeared a few times. This sequence joins TRBV5-1 and TRBJ2-4; D gene unclear. CDR3 length equals 14 residues. Trimming stripped 0 bases from V and 0 bases from J, with 4 bases between. Germline-derived CDR1 and CDR2 are SGHRS and YFSETQ. The CDR3 bases are TGCGCCAGCAGCTTGGGGGCAGCCAAAAACATTCAGTACTTC. The encoded protein is CASSLGAAKNIQYF.

This chain connects TRBV2 to TRBJ2-5, with 12 bases aligning to TRBD2. After removal of 2 bases from V and 5 bases from J, the junction contained 15 bases not matched to a gene. The CDR3 totals 19 residues. Germline V gene lookup returns CDR1 SNHLY and CDR2 FYNNEI. The CDR3 loop is CASSERGGLAGGPRETQYF. The CDR3 DNA reads TGTGCCAGCAGTGAACGCGGCGGGCTAGCGGGAGGGCCTCGGGAGACCCAGTACTTC. The variable domain in full, completed from reference TRBV2 and TRBJ2-5, reads EPEVTQTPSHQVTQMGQEVILRCVPISNHLYFYWYRQILGQKVEFLVSFYNNEISEKSEIFDDQFSVERPDGSNFTLKIRSTKLEDSAMYFCASSERGGLAGGPRETQYFGPGTRLLVL.

The chain carries TRBV5-4 and TRBJ2-3; a possible D gene is TRBD2 (5 bases). Trimming removed 0 bases from V and 8 bases from J, with 16 bases in between. Germline loops: CDR1 SGHNT, CDR2 YYREEE (reference sequence). The CDR3 runs 15 residues. In DNA, the CDR3 is TGTGCCAGCAGCTTGGTGCTAGCTCAGTCCGGTACGCAGTATTTT. It codes for CASSLVLAQSGTQYF. Together with reference TRBV5-4 and TRBJ2-3, the CDR3 gives the full variable domain: ETGVTQSPTHLIKTRGQQVTLRCSSQSGHNTVSWYQQALGQGPQFIFQYYREEENGRGNFPPRFSGLQFPNYSSELNVNALELDDSALYLCASSLVLAQSGTQYFGPGTRLTVL.

The rearrangement uses TRBV7-9 and TRBJ2-4; TRBD1 agrees at 7 bases. Unmatched junction bases numbered 9, after V lost 6 bases and J lost 4 bases. The V gene's germline CDR1 is SEHNR and CDR2 FQNEAQ (reference sequence). The CDR3 sequence is 15 residues long. The CDR3 nucleotides read TGTGCCAGCAGTCATCTCGGGACAGAGAAAAACATTCAGTACTTC. This translates into CASSHLGTEKNIQYF.

This clone was picked up a small number of times. The CDR3 region is CASSAGTSTYNEQFF. CDR3 bases: TGTGCCAGCAGCGCCGGGACTTCCACCTACAATGAGCAGTTCTTC. V and J are TRBV7-2 and TRBJ2-1, with D possibly being TRBD2 (6 bases). Germline V CDR1 and CDR2: SGHTA, FQGNSA. The germline V and J ends were trimmed by 5 bases and 2 bases, with 13 bases remaining between them. This CDR3 region has 15 residues.